These 5 T cell receptor beta chains came from one sample sequenced in a study of cytomegalovirus exposure and HLA in healthy donors. Profiling relied on immunoSEQ multiplex PCR, and the TCRdb table lists in-frame clones only, not all of them. The table shows fewer than 250,000 clones, with roughly 88% occurring only once. Sequencing was done on a sample of PBMCs. The receptors shown here come from a woman aged 25 to 39 in good health and CMV-seropositive.

The chain employs TRBV11-2 and TRBJ2-7; 8 nucleotides align to TRBD1. Per the germline V gene, CDR1 is SGHAT and CDR2 is FQNNGV. Losses at the gene ends were 6 bases for V and 3 bases for J; bases not matched to a gene: 13. The CDR3 has 16 residues. CDR3 sequence (DNA): TGTGCCAGCAGACAGAGGAGGACAGGGTCCTTCTACGAGCAGTACTTC. It is translated as CASRQRRTGSFYEQYF.

The chain joins TRBV2 to TRBJ2-5, with 11 bases matching TRBD2. The CDR3 has 14 residues. Germline CDR1 reads SNHLY; CDR2 reads FYNNEI. V was clipped by 4 bases and J by 6 bases; unmatched bases: 4. CDR3 nucleotide sequence: TGTGCCAGCAGTGCACTAGCGGGAGCCAAGACCCAGTACTTC. It yields the protein CASSALAGAKTQYF.

V is TRBV7-3 and J is TRBJ1-2, with a tentative D call TRBD1 (5 bases). This CDR3 contains 12 residues. V shed 11 bases and J shed 7 bases, with 17 bases lying between them. Germline assignment: CDR1 SGHTA and CDR2 FQGTGA. In DNA, the CDR3 is TGTGCCTCCGGGCCCTCCGGGGGTGGCTACACCTTC. It codes for CASGPSGGGYTF.

The J gene is TRBJ1-4, the V gene TRBV28; D is unresolved. V was trimmed by 4 bases and J by 5 bases, leaving 14 bases between them. The length of the CDR3 is 15 residues. Germline values: CDR1 MDHEN, CDR2 SYDVKM. The CDR3 DNA sequence: TGTGCCAGCAGTTCTCCGGGAGAAGGCAATGAAAAACTGTTTTTT. This codes for CASSSPGEGNEKLFF.

This clone turned up a few times. J is TRBJ1-2 and V is TRBV29-1; TRBD1 might be the D (5 bases). The CDR3 runs to 14 residues. Germline V CDR1 and CDR2: SQVTM, ANQGSEA. Trimming removed 2 bases from V and 4 bases from J, with 14 bases in between. The CDR3 is CSVESAGKLYGYTF. DNA for the CDR3: TGCAGCGTTGAAAGTGCAGGGAAACTCTATGGCTACACCTTC. Complete variable domain (other parts from reference TRBV29-1 and TRBJ1-2): SAVISQKPSRDICQRGTSLTIQCQVDSQVTMMFWYRQQPGQSLTLIATANQGSEATYESGFVIDKFPISRPNLTFSTLTVSNMSPEDSSIYLCSVESAGKLYGYTFGSGTRLTVV.